Listed below are T cell receptor beta chains from one sample, sequenced in a study of cytomegalovirus exposure and HLA in healthy donors. Sequencing used immunoSEQ multiplex PCR; TCRdb keeps in-frame clones, though not all of them. Seen in this sample are some 41,000 clones; the ten most common clones hold 3.5% to 4%. The sample was PBMCs. These receptors were obtained from a male donor in good health and CMV-seronegative. CDR3s include the opening cysteine and the closing phenylalanine or tryptophan. A D gene is named only where the DNA matches it firmly.

TRBJ2-2	TRBV6-1	NA	CASSEGQNTGELFF	TGTGCCAGCAGTGAAGGGCAGAACACCGGGGAGCTGTTTTTT
TRBJ2-7	TRBV5-8	TRBD2	CASSAGLAGASLYQQYF	TGTGCCAGCAGCGCCGGACTAGCGGGGGCCTCCCTCTACCAGCAGTACTTC
TRBJ1-6	TRBV21-1	NA	CASSNWSQGWRSPLHF	TGTGCCAGCAGCAATTGGTCCCAGGGGTGGCGTTCACCCCTCCACTTT
TRBJ2-5	TRBV7-9	NA	CASSLSLLQETQYF	TGTGCCAGCAGCTTAAGTCTACTCCAAGAGACCCAGTACTTC
TRBJ2-5	TRBV18	NA	CASSPLGEETQYF	TGTGCCAGCTCACCACTAGGGGAAGAGACCCAGTACTTC
TRBJ1-4	TRBV29-1	NA	CSAGDEKLFF	TGCAGCGCAGGGGATGAAAAACTGTTTTTT
TRBJ1-2	TRBV7-9	NA	CASSRQGSVIGIGGYTF	TGTGCCAGCAGCCGGCAGGGTTCCGTCATCGGAATTGGTGGCTACACCTTC
TRBJ2-5	TRBV14	NA	CASSQDMGGTQYF	TGTGCCAGCAGCCAAGATATGGGAGGGACCCAGTACTTC
TRBJ1-1	TRBV7-9	NA	CASSLSEEAFF	TGTGCCAGCAGCTTGAGTGAGGAAGCTTTCTTT
TRBJ1-3	TRBV4-2	TRBD1	CASSQDGDSLGNTIYF	TGTGCCAGCAGCCAAGACGGGGACAGCCTCGGAAACACCATATATTTT
TRBJ1-1	TRBV6-5	TRBD1	CASNPGQVLTEAFF	TGTGCCAGCAACCCGGGACAGGTCCTCACTGAAGCTTTCTTT
TRBJ1-4	TRBV5-1	NA	CASSLTRGSNEKLFF	TGCGCCAGCAGCTTGACAAGGGGATCTAATGAAAAACTGTTTTTT
TRBJ1-2	TRBV20-1	TRBD1	CSAPRGDGYTF	TGCAGTGCTCCCAGGGGGGATGGCTACACCTTC
TRBJ1-6	TRBV7-6	TRBD1	CASSLRAGSGQVYNSPLHF	TGTGCCAGCAGCTTAAGGGCCGGGTCCGGACAGGTTTATAATTCCCCCCTCCACTTT
TRBJ2-7	TRBV9	TRBD1	CASSPGTDSYEQYF	TGTGCCAGCAGCCCCGGGACAGACTCCTACGAGCAGTACTTC
TRBJ1-1	TRBV9	NA	CASSPGGYAEAFF	TGTGCCAGCAGCCCCGGGGGATACGCTGAAGCTTTCTTT
TRBJ2-2	TRBV30	NA	CAWSVQTGELFF	TGTGCCTGGAGTGTACAGACCGGGGAGCTGTTTTTT
TRBJ2-1	TRBV7-2	TRBD2	CASSRTGTSGGREQFF	TGTGCCAGCAGCCGGACCGGGACTAGCGGGGGACGGGAGCAGTTCTTC
TRBJ1-2	TRBV15	NA	CATSRVLEGPYGYTF	TGTGCCACCAGCAGAGTTTTAGAGGGCCCCTATGGCTACACCTTC
TRBJ2-7	TRBV11-1	TRBD2	CASSLAAGGPSYEQYF	TGTGCCAGCAGCTTAGCCGCGGGGGGGCCCTCCTACGAGCAGTACTTC
TRBJ1-5	TRBV6-5	TRBD1	CASSRQGHQPQHF	TGTGCCAGCAGCAGACAGGGGCACCAGCCCCAGCATTTT
TRBJ1-1	TRBV6-5	TRBD1	CASTRTGGVEAFF	TGTGCCAGCACCCGGACAGGGGGCGTTGAAGCTTTCTTT
TRBJ1-2	TRBV19	TRBD1	CASSRGQGALTGGYTF	TGTGCCAGTAGTCGGGGGCAGGGGGCTCTGACCGGTGGCTACACCTTC
TRBJ2-7	TRBV7-8	NA	CASSLSGKGEQYF	TGTGCCAGCAGCTTATCGGGTAAAGGCGAGCAGTACTTC
TRBJ2-7	TRBV18	NA	CASSPRTTTYEQYF	TGTGCCAGCTCACCAAGGACTACTACCTACGAGCAGTACTTC
TRBJ2-1	TRBV5-1	TRBD1	CASSPWTGNEQFF	TGCGCCAGCAGCCCGTGGACAGGCAATGAGCAGTTCTTC
TRBJ2-7	TRBV5-4	NA	CASSPTGGLYEQYF	TGTGCCAGCAGCCCCACGGGGGGCCTGTACGAGCAGTACTTC
TRBJ1-2	TRBV9	TRBD1	CASSGQQGQPYGYTF	TGTGCCAGCAGCGGGCAACAGGGACAGCCCTATGGCTACACCTTC
TRBJ2-2	TRBV19	NA	CASSIGGWGGELFF	TGTGCCAGTAGTATCGGGGGTTGGGGCGGGGAGCTGTTTTTT
TRBJ1-2	TRBV6-5	TRBD1	CASSFRQGANYGYTF	TGTGCCAGCAGTTTTCGACAGGGGGCTAACTATGGCTACACCTTC
TRBJ1-6	TRBV6-1	TRBD1	CASGEEQRDSNSRSPLHF	TGTGCCAGCGGTGAAGAACAGAGGGACAGCAACTCTCGTTCACCCCTCCACTTT
TRBJ2-2	TRBV18	NA	CASSPPEVVPGELFF	TGTGCCAGCTCACCACCGGAGGTGGTTCCCGGGGAGCTGTTTTTT
TRBJ2-3	TRBV7-8	TRBD2	CASSLETSLGTDTQYF	TGTGCCAGCAGCTTAGAGACTAGCCTTGGCACAGATACGCAGTATTTT
TRBJ1-1	TRBV6-1	NA	CASSLGLLGTTEAFF	TGTGCCAGCAGCCTGGGACTCCTGGGGACCACTGAAGCTTTCTTT
TRBJ1-2	TRBV27	NA	CASSNAGTRYGYTF	TGTGCCAGCAGCAATGCGGGGACCCGCTATGGCTACACCTTC
TRBJ2-7	TRBV11-3	NA	CASSLLTGWNEQYF	TGTGCCAGCAGCTTATTAACAGGGTGGAACGAGCAGTACTTC